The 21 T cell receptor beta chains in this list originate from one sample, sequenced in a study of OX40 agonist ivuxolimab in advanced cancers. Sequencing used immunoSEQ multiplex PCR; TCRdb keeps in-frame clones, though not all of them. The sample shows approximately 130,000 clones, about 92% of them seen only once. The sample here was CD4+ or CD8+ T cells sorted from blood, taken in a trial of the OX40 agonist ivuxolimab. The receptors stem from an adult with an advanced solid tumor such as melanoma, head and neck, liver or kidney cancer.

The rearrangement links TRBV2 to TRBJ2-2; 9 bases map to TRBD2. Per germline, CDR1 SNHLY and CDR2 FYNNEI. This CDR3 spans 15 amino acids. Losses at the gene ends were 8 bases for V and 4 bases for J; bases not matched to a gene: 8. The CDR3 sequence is CASGPGLAITGELFF. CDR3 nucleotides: TGTGCCAGCGGACCGGGACTAGCTATCACCGGGGAGCTGTTTTTT.

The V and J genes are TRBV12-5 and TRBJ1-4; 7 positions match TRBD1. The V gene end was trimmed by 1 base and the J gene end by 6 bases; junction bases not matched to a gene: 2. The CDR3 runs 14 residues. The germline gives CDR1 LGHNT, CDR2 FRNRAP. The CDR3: CASGLGQGYEKLFF. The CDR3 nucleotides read TGTGCTAGTGGTTTGGGACAGGGATATGAAAAACTGTTTTTT.

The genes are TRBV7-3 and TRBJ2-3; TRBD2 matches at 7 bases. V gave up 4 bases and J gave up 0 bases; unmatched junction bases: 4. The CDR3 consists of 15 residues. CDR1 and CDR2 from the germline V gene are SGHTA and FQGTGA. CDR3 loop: CASSSGLGSTDTQYF. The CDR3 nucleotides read TGTGCCAGCAGCTCAGGACTAGGGAGCACAGATACGCAGTATTTT.

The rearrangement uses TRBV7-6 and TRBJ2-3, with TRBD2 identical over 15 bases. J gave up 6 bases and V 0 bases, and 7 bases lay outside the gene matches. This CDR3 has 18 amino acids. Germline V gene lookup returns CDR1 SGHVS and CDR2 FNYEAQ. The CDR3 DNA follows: TGTGCCAGCAGCTTAGCCGGACTAGCGGGAGGGCGGAGGGATACGCAGTATTTT. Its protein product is CASSLAGLAGGRRDTQYF.

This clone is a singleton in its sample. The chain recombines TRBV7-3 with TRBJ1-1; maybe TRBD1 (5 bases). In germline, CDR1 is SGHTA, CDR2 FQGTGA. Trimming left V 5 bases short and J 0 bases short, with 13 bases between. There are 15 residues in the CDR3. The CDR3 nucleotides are TGTGCCAGCAGCCCCACCGGGACGGTGAACACTGAAGCTTTCTTT. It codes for CASSPTGTVNTEAFF.

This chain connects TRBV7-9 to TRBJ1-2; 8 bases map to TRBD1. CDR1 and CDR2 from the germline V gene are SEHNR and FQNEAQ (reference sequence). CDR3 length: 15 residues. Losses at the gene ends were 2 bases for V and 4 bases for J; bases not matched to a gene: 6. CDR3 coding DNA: TGTGCCAGCAGCTTATTGGTGACAGGGGCCTATGGCTACACCTTC. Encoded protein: CASSLLVTGAYGYTF.

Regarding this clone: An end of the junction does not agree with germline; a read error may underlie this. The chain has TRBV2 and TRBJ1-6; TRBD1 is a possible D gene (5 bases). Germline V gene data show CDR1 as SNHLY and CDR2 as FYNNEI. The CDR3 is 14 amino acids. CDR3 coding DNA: TGTGCCAGCAGCGAAGGTGCAGGGCCTTCACCCCTCCACTTT. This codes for CASSEGAGPSPLHF.

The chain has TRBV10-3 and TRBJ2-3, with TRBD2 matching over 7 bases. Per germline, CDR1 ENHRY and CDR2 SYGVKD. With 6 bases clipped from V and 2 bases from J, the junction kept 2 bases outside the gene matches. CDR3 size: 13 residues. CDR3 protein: CAISLADTDTQYF. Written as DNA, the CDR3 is TGTGCCATCAGCCTAGCGGACACAGATACGCAGTATTTT.

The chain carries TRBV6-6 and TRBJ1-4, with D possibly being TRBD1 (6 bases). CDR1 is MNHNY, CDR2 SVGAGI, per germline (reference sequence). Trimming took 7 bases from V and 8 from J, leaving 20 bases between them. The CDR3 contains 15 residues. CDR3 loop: CASKWEQGSNEKLFF. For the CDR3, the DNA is TGTGCCAGCAAATGGGAACAGGGTTCGAACGAAAAACTGTTTTTT.

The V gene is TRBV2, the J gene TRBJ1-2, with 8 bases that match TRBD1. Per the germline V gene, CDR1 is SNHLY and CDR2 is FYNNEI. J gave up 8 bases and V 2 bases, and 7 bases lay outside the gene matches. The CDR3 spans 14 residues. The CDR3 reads CASSEKLRGLGYTF. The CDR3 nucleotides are TGTGCCAGCAGTGAAAAGCTCAGGGGGCTGGGCTACACCTTC.

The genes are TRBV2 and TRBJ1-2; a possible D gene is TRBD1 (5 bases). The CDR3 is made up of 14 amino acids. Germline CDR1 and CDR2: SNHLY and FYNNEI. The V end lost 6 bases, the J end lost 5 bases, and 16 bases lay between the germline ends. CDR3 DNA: TGTGCCAGCAGCGGCGGGGGAGAGAGTTATGGCTACACCTTC. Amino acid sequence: CASSGGGESYGYTF.

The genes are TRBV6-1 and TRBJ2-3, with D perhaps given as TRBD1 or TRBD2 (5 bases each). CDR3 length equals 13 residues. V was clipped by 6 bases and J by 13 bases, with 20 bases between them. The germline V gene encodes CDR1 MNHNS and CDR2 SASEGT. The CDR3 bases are TGTGCCAGCAGCCCCTCGGGACGAGTCGGGGAGTATTTT. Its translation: CASSPSGRVGEYF.

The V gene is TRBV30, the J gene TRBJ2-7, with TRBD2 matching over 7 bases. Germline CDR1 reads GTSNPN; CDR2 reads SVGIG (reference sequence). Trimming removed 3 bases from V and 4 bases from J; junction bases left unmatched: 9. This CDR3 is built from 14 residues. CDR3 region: CAWRRTGGPYEQYF. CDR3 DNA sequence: TGTGCCTGGAGACGTACGGGAGGACCTTACGAGCAGTACTTC.

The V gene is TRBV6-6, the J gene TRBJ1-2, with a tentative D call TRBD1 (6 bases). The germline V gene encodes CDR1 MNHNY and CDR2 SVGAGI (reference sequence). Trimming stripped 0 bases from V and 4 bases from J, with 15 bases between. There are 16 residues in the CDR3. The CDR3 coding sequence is TGTGCCAGCAGTTACTCAACAGGGCGAGGTTTCTATGGCTACACCTTC. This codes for CASSYSTGRGFYGYTF.

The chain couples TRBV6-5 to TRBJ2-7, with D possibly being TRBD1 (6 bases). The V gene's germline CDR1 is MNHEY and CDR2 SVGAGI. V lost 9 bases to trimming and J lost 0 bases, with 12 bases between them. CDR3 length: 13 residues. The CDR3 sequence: CASSRDNSYEQYF. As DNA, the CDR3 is TGTGCCAGTTCCCGGGACAACTCCTACGAGCAGTACTTC.

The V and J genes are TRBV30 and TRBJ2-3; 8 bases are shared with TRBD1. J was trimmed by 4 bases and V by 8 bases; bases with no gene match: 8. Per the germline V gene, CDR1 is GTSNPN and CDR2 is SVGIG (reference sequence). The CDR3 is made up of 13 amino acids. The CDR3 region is CARTGKGADTQYF. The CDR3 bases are TGTGCCCGGACAGGGAAAGGGGCAGATACGCAGTATTTT. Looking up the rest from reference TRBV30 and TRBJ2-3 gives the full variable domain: SQTIHQWPATLVQPVGSPLSLECTVEGTSNPNLYWYRQAAGRGLQLLFYSVGIGQISSEVPQNLSASRPQDRQFILSSKKLLLSDSGFYLCARTGKGADTQYFGPGTRLTVL.

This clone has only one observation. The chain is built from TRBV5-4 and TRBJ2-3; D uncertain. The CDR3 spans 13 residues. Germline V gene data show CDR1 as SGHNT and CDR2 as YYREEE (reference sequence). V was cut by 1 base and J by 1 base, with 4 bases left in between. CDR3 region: CASSLWGTDTQYF. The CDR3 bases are TGTGCCAGCAGCTTGTGGGGCACAGATACGCAGTATTTT.

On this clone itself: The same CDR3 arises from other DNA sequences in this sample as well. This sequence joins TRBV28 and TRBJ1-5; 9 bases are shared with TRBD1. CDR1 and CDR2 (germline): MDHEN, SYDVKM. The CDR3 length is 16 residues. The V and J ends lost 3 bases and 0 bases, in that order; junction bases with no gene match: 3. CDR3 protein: CASSLTGGYSNQPQHF. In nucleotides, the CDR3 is TGTGCCAGCAGTTTGACAGGGGGATATAGCAATCAGCCCCAGCATTTT.

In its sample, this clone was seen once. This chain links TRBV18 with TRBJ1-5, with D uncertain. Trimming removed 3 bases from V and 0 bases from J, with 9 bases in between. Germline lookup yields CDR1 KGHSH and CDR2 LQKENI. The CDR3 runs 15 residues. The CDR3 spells CASSPALGSNQPQHF. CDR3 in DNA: TGTGCCAGCTCACCGGCCCTAGGTAGCAATCAGCCCCAGCATTTT.

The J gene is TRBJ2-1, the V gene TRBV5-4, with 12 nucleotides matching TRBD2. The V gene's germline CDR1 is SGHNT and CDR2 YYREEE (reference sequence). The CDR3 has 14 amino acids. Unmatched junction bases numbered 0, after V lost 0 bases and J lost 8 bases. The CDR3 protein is CASSLGLAGDEQFF. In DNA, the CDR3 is TGTGCCAGCAGCTTGGGACTAGCGGGAGATGAGCAGTTCTTC. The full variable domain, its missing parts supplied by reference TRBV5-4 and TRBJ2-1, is ETGVTQSPTHLIKTRGQQVTLRCSSQSGHNTVSWYQQALGQGPQFIFQYYREEENGRGNFPPRFSGLQFPNYSSELNVNALELDDSALYLCASSLGLAGDEQFFGPGTRLTVL.

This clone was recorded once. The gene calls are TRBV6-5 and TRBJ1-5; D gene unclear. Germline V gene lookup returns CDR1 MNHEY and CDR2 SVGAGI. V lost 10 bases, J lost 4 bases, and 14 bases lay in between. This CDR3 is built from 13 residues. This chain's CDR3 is CAICTDNNQPQHF. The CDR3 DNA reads TGTGCCATCTGCACCGACAATAATCAGCCCCAGCATTTT.